Listed below are T cell receptor beta chains from one sample, sequenced in a study of human T cells and chemical hapten exposure. TCRdb recomputed calls from the RACE reads with MiXCR, one row per CDR3 protein. Here the sample spans over 85,000 distinct CDR3 sequences, about 9.3% being singletons. The sample consisted of whole blood, taken in connection with sensitization to the hapten diphenylcyclopropenone (DPC). Source of these receptors: a woman aged 40 to 50 with alopecia areata. Some clones in this sample may be carry-over from other donors' samples. Each CDR3 is given with its conserved first and last residue. The D gene is left open where the match is weak. The size of a clone is reported for some rows only, either as once, few or many, or as a class for expanded clones.

d_call cdr3_length j_call v_call clone_size cdr3_aa
. 15 TRBJ2-2 TRBV7-9 . CASSLGRQYTGELFF
. 14 TRBJ2-5 TRBV15 many CATSRDARGGTQYF
. 14 TRBJ1-1 TRBV7-2 few CASSLVAASTEAFF
TRBD1 13 TRBJ1-6 TRBV30 many CASGTGADSPLHF
TRBD1 16 TRBJ1-2 TRBV12-3/TRBV12-4 few CASSRHQGQGWYGYTF
. 14 TRBJ2-7 TRBV15 many CATSRDYQITEQYF
. 12 TRBJ1-5 TRBV28 . CATSWGNQPQHF
. 13 TRBJ2-3 TRBV2 few CASRLNEPDTQYF
TRBD1 15 TRBJ2-7 TRBV4-2 . CASSPSTGGVYEQYF
. 14 TRBJ1-1 TRBV13 many CASSPASPNTEAFF
TRBD2 14 TRBJ2-1 TRBV6-6 many CASSPGTRNNEQFF
. 12 TRBJ2-3 TRBV12-3/TRBV12-4 . CASSSSVDTQYF
TRBD2 18 TRBJ2-4 TRBV13 . CASSLTSGRDLAKNIQYF
. 13 TRBJ2-3 TRBV19 . CASGQSSTDTQYF
. 15 TRBJ2-3 TRBV6-5 . CASSYNVALTDTQYF
. 15 TRBJ2-3 TRBV11-2 . CASSLGVWDTDTQYF
. 16 TRBJ2-7 TRBV6-2/TRBV6-3 . CASSSFRGVSSYEQYF
TRBD1 15 TRBJ2-1 TRBV19 few CASRQPGQGGNEQFF
. 14 TRBJ1-1 TRBV12-3/TRBV12-4 many CASSFQGRNTEAFF
. 14 TRBJ2-1 TRBV28 . CASTPAGSFNEQFF
. 15 TRBJ2-1 TRBV3-1 few CASSPTGSSYNEQFF
. 11 TRBJ2-5 TRBV29-1 . CSVEQGETQYF
. 14 TRBJ2-3 TRBV6-4 . CASSDRDSTDTQYF
. 14 TRBJ1-4 TRBV4-2 many CASSQDPGERKLFF
. 18 TRBJ1-1 TRBV7-2 many CASSLLGHGPSLRTEAFF
. 15 TRBJ2-4 TRBV28 medium-sized CASSLERRAKNIQYF
. 14 TRBJ2-2 TRBV7-2 few CASSESRETWELFF
TRBD1 17 TRBJ2-6 TRBV6-2/TRBV6-3 . CASSRQGLLSGANVLTF
TRBD2 19 TRBJ2-3 TRBV27 many CASSLSGAGGQISADTQYF
. 15 TRBJ2-3 TRBV27 many CASSPGVAYTDTQYF
. 16 TRBJ1-2 TRBV28 . CASSFSLGGGDYGYTF
. 14 TRBJ1-1 TRBV2 many CASSYGQLNTEAFF
TRBD1 14 TRBJ1-1 TRBV6-4 . CASSADRANTEAFF
. 14 TRBJ1-1 TRBV6-1 . CASRAPGSGGLAFF
TRBD2 16 TRBJ2-1 TRBV7-9 many CASSLVGLAGGNEQFF
TRBD1 14 TRBJ2-5 TRBV6-2/TRBV6-3 . CASSSADRVGTQYF
. 13 TRBJ1-2 TRBV7-8 many CASSFGGNYGYTF
TRBD2 16 TRBJ2-3 TRBV19 many CASSVGLAGVADTQYF
. 14 TRBJ1-4 TRBV20-1 few CSAKLRDVREKLFF
. 17 TRBJ2-6 TRBV7-9 few CASSRGRGGTGANVLTF
. 13 TRBJ1-2 TRBV20-1 many CSAKGGRVYGYTF
TRBD1 14 TRBJ2-7 TRBV28 . CASSLPQGAYEQYF
. 12 TRBJ1-4 TRBV7-9 few CASSPPEGRLFF
TRBD2 14 TRBJ2-5 TRBV2 . CASSGASGKETQYF
TRBD2 17 TRBJ2-2 TRBV20-1 many CSARDRTSGANTGELFF
. 16 TRBJ1-1 TRBV9 many CASSVGAGAENTEAFF
. 14 TRBJ2-7 TRBV18 many CASSPPSKSYEQYF
. 13 TRBJ1-1 TRBV10-3 few CAISESGGTEAFF
. 12 TRBJ2-7 TRBV29-1 . CSVETGIYEQYF
. 14 TRBJ2-7 TRBV20-1 many CSPAPPPGRYEQYF
TRBD2 17 TRBJ2-3 TRBV19 . CASNELAGVANTDTQYF
TRBD2 14 TRBJ2-7 TRBV11-3 many CASSLSGSSYEQYF
. 12 TRBJ1-5 TRBV28 . CASRVGSQPQHF
. 14 TRBJ2-5 TRBV2 many CASSPLRGKETQYF
. 11 TRBJ2-1 TRBV11-2 few CASSGSNEQFF